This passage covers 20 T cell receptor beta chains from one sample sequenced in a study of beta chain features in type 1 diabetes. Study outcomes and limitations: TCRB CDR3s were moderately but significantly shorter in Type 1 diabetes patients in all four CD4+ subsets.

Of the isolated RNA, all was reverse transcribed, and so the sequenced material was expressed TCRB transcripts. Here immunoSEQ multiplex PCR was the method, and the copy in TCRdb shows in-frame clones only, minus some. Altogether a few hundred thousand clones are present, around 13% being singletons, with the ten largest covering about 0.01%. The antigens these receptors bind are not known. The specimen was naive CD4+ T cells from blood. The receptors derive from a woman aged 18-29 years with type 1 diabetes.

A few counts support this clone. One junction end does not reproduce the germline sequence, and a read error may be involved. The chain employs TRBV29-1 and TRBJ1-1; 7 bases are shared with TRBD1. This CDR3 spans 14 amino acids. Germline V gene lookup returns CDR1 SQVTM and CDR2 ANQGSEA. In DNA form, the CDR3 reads TGTGGGACAGCGAAGACCGTCCAGAACACTGAAGCTTTCTTT. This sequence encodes CGTAKTVQNTEAFF.

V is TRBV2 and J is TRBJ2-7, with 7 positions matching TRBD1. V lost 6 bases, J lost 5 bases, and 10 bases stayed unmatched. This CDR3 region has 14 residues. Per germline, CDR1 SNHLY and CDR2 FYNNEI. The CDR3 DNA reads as TGTGCCAGCAGGCCCCGACAGGGTTTCGACGAGCAGTACTTC. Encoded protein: CASRPRQGFDEQYF.

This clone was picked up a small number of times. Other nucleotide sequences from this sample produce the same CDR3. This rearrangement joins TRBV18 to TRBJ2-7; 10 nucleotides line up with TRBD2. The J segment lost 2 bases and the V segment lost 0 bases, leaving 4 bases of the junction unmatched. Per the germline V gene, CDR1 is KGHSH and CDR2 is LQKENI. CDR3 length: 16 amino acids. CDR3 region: CASSPPGLAGAYEQYF. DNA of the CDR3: TGTGCCAGCTCACCACCGGGGCTAGCGGGAGCCTACGAGCAGTACTTC.

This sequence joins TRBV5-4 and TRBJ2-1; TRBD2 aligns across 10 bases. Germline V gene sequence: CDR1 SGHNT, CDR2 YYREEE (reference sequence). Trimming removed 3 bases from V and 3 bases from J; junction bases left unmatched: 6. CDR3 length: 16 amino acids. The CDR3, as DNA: TGTGCCAGCAGCTCGCGACTAGCGGGCTTCTACAATGAGCAGTTCTTC. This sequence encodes CASSSRLAGFYNEQFF.

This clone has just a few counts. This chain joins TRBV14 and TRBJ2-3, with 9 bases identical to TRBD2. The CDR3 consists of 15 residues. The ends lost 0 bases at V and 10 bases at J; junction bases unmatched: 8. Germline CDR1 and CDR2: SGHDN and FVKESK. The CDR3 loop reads CASSQDSSGGRAQYF. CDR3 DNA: TGTGCCAGCAGCCAAGATAGTAGCGGGGGCCGGGCGCAGTATTTT.

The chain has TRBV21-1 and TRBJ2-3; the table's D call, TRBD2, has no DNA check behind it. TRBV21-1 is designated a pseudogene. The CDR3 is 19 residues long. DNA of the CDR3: TGTGCCAGCAGCAAAGCGCTTGGCGGGGGGCTGGTCGGCACAGATACGCAGTATTTT. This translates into CASSKALGGGLVGTDTQYF.

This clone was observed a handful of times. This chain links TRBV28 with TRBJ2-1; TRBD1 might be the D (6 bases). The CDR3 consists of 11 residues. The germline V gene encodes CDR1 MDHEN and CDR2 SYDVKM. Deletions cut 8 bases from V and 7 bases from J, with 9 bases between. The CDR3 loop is CASEDRNEQFF. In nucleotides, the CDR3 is TGTGCCAGCGAGGACAGAAATGAGCAGTTCTTC. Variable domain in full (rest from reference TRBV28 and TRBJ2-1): DVKVTQSSRYLVKRTGEKVFLECVQDMDHENMFWYRQDPGLGLRLIYFSYDVKMKEKGDIPEGYSVSREKKERFSLILESASTNQTSMYLCASEDRNEQFFGPGTRLTVL.

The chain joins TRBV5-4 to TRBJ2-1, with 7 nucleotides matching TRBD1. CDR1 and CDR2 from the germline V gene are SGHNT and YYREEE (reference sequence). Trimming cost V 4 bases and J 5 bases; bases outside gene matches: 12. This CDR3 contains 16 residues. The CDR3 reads CASSASGTDVNNEQFF. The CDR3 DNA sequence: TGTGCCAGCAGCGCGTCCGGGACAGATGTGAACAATGAGCAGTTCTTC.

The CDR3 here is CTNHHLQGRDQPQHF. The CDR3 DNA is TGCACCAACCACCACCTACAGGGAAGGGATCAGCCCCAGCATTTT. The chain uses TRBV1 and TRBJ1-5; the table assigns TRBD1, which was not confirmed against the DNA. TRBV1 is tagged as a pseudogene. There are 15 residues in the CDR3.

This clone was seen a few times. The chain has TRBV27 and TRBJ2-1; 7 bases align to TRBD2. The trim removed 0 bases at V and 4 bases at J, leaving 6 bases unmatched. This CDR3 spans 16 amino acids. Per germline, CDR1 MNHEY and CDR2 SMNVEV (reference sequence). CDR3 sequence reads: CASSLSGGRVYNEQFF. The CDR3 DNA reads TGTGCCAGCAGTTTATCGGGCGGGAGAGTATACAATGAGCAGTTCTTC.

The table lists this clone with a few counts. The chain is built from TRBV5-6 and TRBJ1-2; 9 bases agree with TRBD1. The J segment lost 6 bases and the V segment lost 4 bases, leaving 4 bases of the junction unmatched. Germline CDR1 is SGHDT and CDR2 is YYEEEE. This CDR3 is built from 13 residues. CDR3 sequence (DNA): TGTGCCAGCAGCATGGGACAGGGTGATGGCTACACCTTC. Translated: CASSMGQGDGYTF.

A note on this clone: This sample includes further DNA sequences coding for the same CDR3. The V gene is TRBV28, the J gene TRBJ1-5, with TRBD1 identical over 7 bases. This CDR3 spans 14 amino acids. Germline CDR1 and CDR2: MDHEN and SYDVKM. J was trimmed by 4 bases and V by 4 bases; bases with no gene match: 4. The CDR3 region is CASSSGTVNQPQHF. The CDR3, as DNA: TGTGCCAGCAGTTCCGGGACAGTAAATCAGCCCCAGCATTTT. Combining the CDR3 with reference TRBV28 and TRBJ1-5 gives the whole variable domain DVKVTQSSRYLVKRTGEKVFLECVQDMDHENMFWYRQDPGLGLRLIYFSYDVKMKEKGDIPEGYSVSREKKERFSLILESASTNQTSMYLCASSSGTVNQPQHFGDGTRLSIL.

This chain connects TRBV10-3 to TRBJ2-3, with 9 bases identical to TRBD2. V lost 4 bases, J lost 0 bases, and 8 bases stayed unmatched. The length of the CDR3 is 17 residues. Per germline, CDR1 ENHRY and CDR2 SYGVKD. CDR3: CAISASAGGTSTDTQYF. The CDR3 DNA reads TGTGCCATCAGTGCGTCGGCGGGAGGGACAAGCACAGATACGCAGTATTTT.

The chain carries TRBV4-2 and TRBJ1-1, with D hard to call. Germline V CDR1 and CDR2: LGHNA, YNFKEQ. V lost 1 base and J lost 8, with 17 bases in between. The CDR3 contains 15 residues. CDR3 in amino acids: CASSQAPGESPEAFF. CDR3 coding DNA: TGTGCCAGCAGCCAAGCCCCGGGAGAGTCCCCGGAAGCTTTCTTT.

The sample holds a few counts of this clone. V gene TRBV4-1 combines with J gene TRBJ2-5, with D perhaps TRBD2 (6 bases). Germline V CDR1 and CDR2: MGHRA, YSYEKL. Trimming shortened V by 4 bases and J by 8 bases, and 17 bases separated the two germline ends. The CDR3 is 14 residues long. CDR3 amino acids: CASSPGTPLETQYF. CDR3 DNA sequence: TGCGCCAGCAGCCCCGGGACTCCACTGGAAACCCAGTACTTC.

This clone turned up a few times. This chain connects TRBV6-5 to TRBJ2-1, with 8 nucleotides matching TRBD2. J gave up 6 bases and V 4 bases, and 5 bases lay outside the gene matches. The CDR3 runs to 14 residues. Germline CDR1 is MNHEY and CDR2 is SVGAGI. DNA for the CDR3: TGTGCCAGCAGTTCACTAGCGGAATTCAATGAGCAGTTCTTC. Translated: CASSSLAEFNEQFF.

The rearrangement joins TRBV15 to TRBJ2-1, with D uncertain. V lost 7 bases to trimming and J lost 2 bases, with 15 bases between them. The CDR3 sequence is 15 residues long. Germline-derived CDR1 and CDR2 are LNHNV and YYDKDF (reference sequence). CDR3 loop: CATKRELLTYNEQFF. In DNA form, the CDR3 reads TGTGCCACCAAGAGAGAACTACTAACCTACAATGAGCAGTTCTTC.

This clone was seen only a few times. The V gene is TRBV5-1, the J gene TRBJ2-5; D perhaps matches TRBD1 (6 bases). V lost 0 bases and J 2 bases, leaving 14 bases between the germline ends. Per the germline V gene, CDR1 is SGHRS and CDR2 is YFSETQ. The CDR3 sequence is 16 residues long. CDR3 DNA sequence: TGCGCCAGCAGCTTGGCCTCCGGGACAAATCAAGAGACCCAGTACTTC. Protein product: CASSLASGTNQETQYF.

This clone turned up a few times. The CDR3 bases are TGCAGCGTCCTCGCGGGGGCAGGGCATCCGGATACGCAGTATTTT. This codes for CSVLAGAGHPDTQYF. The chain links TRBV29-1 to TRBJ2-3; D possibly corresponds to TRBD2 (7 bases). Germline V gene lookup returns CDR1 SQVTM and CDR2 ANQGSEA. The CDR3 spans 15 residues. Trimming stripped 6 bases from V and 6 bases from J, with 22 bases between.

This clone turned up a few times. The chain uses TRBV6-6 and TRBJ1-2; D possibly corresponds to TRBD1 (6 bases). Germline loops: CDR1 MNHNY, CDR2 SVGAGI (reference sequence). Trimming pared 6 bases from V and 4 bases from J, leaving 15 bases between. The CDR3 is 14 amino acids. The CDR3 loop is CASSHGGDGYGYTF. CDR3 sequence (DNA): TGTGCCAGCAGCCATGGGGGCGATGGCTATGGCTACACCTTC.